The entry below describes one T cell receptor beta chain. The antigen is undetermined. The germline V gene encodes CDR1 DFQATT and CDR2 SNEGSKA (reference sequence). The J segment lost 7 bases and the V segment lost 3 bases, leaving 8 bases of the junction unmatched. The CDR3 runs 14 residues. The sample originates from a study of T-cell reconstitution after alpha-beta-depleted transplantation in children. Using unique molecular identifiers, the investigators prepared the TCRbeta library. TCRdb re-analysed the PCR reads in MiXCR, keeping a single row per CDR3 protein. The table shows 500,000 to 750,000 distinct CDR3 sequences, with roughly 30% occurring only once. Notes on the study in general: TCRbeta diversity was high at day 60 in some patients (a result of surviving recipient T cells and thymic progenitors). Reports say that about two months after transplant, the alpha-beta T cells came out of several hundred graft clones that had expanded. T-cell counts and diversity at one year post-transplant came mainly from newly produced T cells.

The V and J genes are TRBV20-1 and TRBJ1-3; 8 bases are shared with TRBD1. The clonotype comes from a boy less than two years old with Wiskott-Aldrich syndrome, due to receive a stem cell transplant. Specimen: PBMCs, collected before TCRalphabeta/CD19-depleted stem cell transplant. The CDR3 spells CSARDREKRNTIYF. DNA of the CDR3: TGCAGTGCTAGGGACAGGGAGAAGAGGAACACCATATATTTT.